This is a list of T cell receptor beta chains from one sample in a study of cytomegalovirus exposure and HLA in healthy donors. Profiled with immunoSEQ multiplex PCR; TCRdb holds only in-frame clones, not every one. The repertoire shows some 120,000 clones; the top ten hold roughly 0.94%. The specimen sequenced was PBMCs. These receptors all come from a man in his late teens or twenties in good health and CMV-seronegative. CDR3s include the opening cysteine and the closing phenylalanine or tryptophan. D genes are given only for firm matches.

>.|TRBJ1-2|TRBV14|13
CASSQQSLYGYTF
TGTGCCAGCAGCCAACAGTCCCTTTATGGCTACACCTTC
>TRBD1|TRBJ1-3|TRBV10-2|17
CASSEAGGQGARNTIYF
TGCGCCAGCAGTGAGGCAGGAGGACAGGGGGCGAGAAACACCATATATTTT
>.|TRBJ1-1|TRBV11-3|15
CASSSRSKGDTEAFF
TGTGCCAGCAGCTCCCGAAGCAAGGGAGACACTGAAGCTTTCTTT
>.|TRBJ1-3|TRBV5-1|17
CASSLLGQGSSGNTIYF
TGCGCCAGCAGCTTGTTAGGCCAGGGTTCTTCTGGAAACACCATATATTTT
>.|TRBJ1-2|TRBV7-9|14
CASSPGEGRVGYTF
TGTGCCAGCAGCCCCGGGGAGGGGAGAGTTGGCTACACCTTC
>.|TRBJ1-5|TRBV19|16
CASSIREDPNNQPQHF
TGTGCCAGTAGTATTAGGGAGGACCCGAACAATCAGCCCCAGCATTTT
>TRBD2|TRBJ2-4|TRBV2|18
CASSESGLAGLAKNIQYF
TGTGCCAGCAGTGAAAGCGGGCTAGCGGGACTAGCCAAAAACATTCAGTACTTC
>.|TRBJ2-1|TRBV11-2|15
CASSLEYRVMNEQFF
TGTGCCAGCAGCTTAGAGTACAGGGTAATGAATGAGCAGTTCTTC
>.|TRBJ2-7|TRBV5-1|14
CASSLDTGGGEQYF
TGCGCCAGCAGCTTGGACACCGGAGGTGGGGAGCAGTACTTC
>.|TRBJ1-5|TRBV4-1|19
CASSPIPGTTMRSNQPQHF
TGCGCCAGCAGTCCTATCCCCGGGACAACCATGCGGAGCAATCAGCCCCAGCATTTT
>.|TRBJ2-7|TRBV7-9|13
CASSTGGPFEQYF
TGTGCCAGCAGCACAGGAGGGCCGTTCGAGCAGTACTTC
>.|TRBJ2-6|TRBV28|16
CASSSEGESGANVLTF
TGTGCCAGCAGTTCGGAGGGAGAGTCTGGGGCCAACGTCCTGACTTTC
>.|TRBJ2-1|TRBV19|14
CASSPVGAYNEQFF
TGTGCCAGTAGCCCGGTCGGGGCCTACAATGAGCAGTTCTTC
>.|TRBJ1-3|TRBV28|14
CASSFGQTGNTIYF
TGTGCCAGCAGTTTCGGACAGACTGGAAACACCATATATTTT
>.|TRBJ2-7|TRBV6-5|15
CASSPATGLGNEQYF
TGTGCCAGCAGCCCCGCTACCGGGCTCGGGAACGAGCAGTACTTC
>.|TRBJ1-4|TRBV19|14
CASTPRSTNEKLFF
TGTGCCAGTACGCCGAGGTCAACTAATGAAAAACTGTTTTTT
>TRBD1|TRBJ1-4|TRBV5-1|17
CASSPGQGGVTNEKLFF
TGCGCCAGCAGCCCAGGACAGGGGGGTGTCACTAATGAAAAACTGTTTTTT
>.|TRBJ1-4|TRBV15|15
CATSRDSGRGEKLFF
TGTGCCACCAGCAGAGATTCGGGGAGGGGAGAAAAACTGTTTTTT
>.|TRBJ2-1|TRBV6-1|17
CASSVHFGLEGDNEQFF
TGTGCCAGCAGTGTGCACTTTGGGCTTGAAGGGGACAATGAGCAGTTCTTC
>.|TRBJ1-5|TRBV6-4|14
CASSAEGVGQPQHF
TGTGCCAGCAGTGCTGAAGGAGTAGGTCAGCCCCAGCATTTT
>.|TRBJ2-3|TRBV7-3|14
CASSSDRYTDTQYF
TGTGCCAGCAGCTCGGACAGATACACAGATACGCAGTATTTT
>TRBD1|TRBJ2-7|TRBV30|13
CAWSRTGSYEQYF
TGTGCCTGGAGTAGGACAGGATCCTACGAGCAGTACTTC
>.|TRBJ1-3|TRBV18|17
CASSPRLAFNSGNTIYF
TGTGCCAGCTCACCACGTCTGGCCTTTAACTCTGGAAACACCATATATTTT
>.|TRBJ2-3|TRBV6-5|15
CATSGGRGSTDTQYF
TGTGCCACGTCAGGAGGGCGGGGTAGCACAGATACGCAGTATTTT